Given below is one T cell receptor (beta chain) in context. The target antigen is unknown. Treatment denoted: oral pan-JAK inhibitor, 5-10 mg twice daily. RNA was extracted and reverse transcribed into cDNA as the sequencing template. Profiling relied on immunoSEQ multiplex PCR, and the TCRdb table lists in-frame clones only, not all of them. The sample holds under 150,000 clones; less than 60% are singletons and the top ten take about 3.3%. The data derive from a study of CD8+ T cells in alopecia areata. Study as a whole: A regimen of oral tofacitinib, 5 to 10 mg twice daily, was given to treated patients. Overall study results and limits: Under tofacitinib, numerous expanded lesional clonotypes remained detectable in scalp and blood.

CDR3 length: 15 amino acids. The germline V gene encodes CDR1 MNHEY and CDR2 SVGAGI. V was cut by 0 bases and J by 4 bases, with 10 bases left in between. The chain carries TRBV6-5 and TRBJ2-1; the D gene could be TRBD1 or TRBD2 (5 bases each). The source material was CD4+ T cells sorted from blood, sampled at week 24, from a patient treated with tofacitinib. This receptor was identified in a human donor with alopecia areata. The CDR3 nucleotides read TGTGCCAGCAGTTACTCGGGGGTAGATTACAATGAGCAGTTCTTC. Protein product: CASSYSGVDYNEQFF.